These 21 T cell receptor beta chains were sequenced from one sample in a study of blood T cell repertoires in COVID-19. Sequencing was performed with immunoSEQ multiplex PCR; in TCRdb, only in-frame clones are kept and a portion is missing. The sample records about 400,000 clones, nearly 90% being singletons. Sequenced: PBMCs or T cells enriched from blood (not recorded which). The receptors were gathered from a woman aged 25 to 45 who had recovered from COVID-19.

The V and J genes are TRBV5-6 and TRBJ2-5; tentative D call: TRBD1 (5 bases). CDR1 SGHDT and CDR2 YYEEEE come from the germline V gene. This CDR3 is built from 16 residues. Trimming shortened V by 2 bases and J by 2 bases, and 16 bases separated the two germline ends. CDR3 coding DNA: TGTGCCAGCAGCTTAATTAGTGATGACAGTCAAGAGACCCAGTACTTC. Translation: CASSLISDDSQETQYF. Filled out from reference TRBV5-6 and TRBJ2-5, the complete variable domain reads DAGVTQSPTHLIKTRGQQVTLRCSPKSGHDTVSWYQQALGQGPQFIFQYYEEEERQRGNFPDRFSGHQFPNYSSELNVNALLLGDSALYLCASSLISDDSQETQYFGPGTRLLVL.

V and J are TRBV10-3 and TRBJ2-7; the D gene is possibly TRBD1 (5 bases). The CDR3 consists of 11 residues. Germline V lookup: CDR1 ENHRY, CDR2 SYGVKD. Trimming took 6 bases from V and 6 from J, leaving 9 bases between them. The CDR3 is CAISEDTEQYF. CDR3 DNA sequence: TGTGCCATCAGCGAGGACACCGAGCAGTACTTC.

The chain recombines TRBV5-4 with TRBJ1-1, with D unresolved. V was clipped by 5 bases and J by 1 base, with 6 bases between them. Germline lookup yields CDR1 SGHNT and CDR2 YYREEE (reference sequence). This CDR3 comprises 12 residues. CDR3 protein: CASSLPNTEAFF. DNA for the CDR3: TGTGCCAGCAGTCTCCCGAACACTGAAGCTTTCTTT.

The rearrangement joins TRBV30 to TRBJ1-1; 7 nucleotides match TRBD1. Germline CDR1 reads GTSNPN; CDR2 reads SVGIG (reference sequence). This CDR3 has 13 residues. V was pared by 5 bases and J by 3 bases, with 6 bases of the junction left unmatched. CDR3: CAWDPGQDTEAFF. DNA for the CDR3: TGTGCCTGGGACCCAGGACAGGACACTGAAGCTTTCTTT.

The chain couples TRBV7-9 to TRBJ1-1; D not certain. The V gene's germline CDR1 is SEHNR and CDR2 FQNEAQ (reference sequence). The CDR3 is 15 residues long. Trimming removed 5 bases at V and 5 bases at J, with 18 bases between. CDR3 residues: CASSPPPGVHTEAFF. The CDR3 DNA is TGTGCCAGCAGCCCACCGCCCGGGGTTCATACTGAAGCTTTCTTT.

This clone was recorded many times. The chain has TRBV5-4 and TRBJ2-7; TRBD1 matches at 10 bases. The CDR3 is 16 amino acids. Trimming removed 3 bases from V and 0 bases from J; junction bases left unmatched: 6. Germline-derived CDR1 and CDR2 are SGHNT and YYREEE (reference sequence). Here the CDR3 reads CASSSPGTGDSYEQYF. The CDR3 coding sequence is TGTGCCAGCAGCTCCCCCGGGACAGGGGACTCCTACGAGCAGTACTTC.

This clone is a singleton in its sample. J is TRBJ2-1 and V is TRBV9; no clear D gene. The CDR3 is made up of 15 amino acids. The V end lost 0 bases, the J end lost 0 bases, and 7 bases lay between the germline ends. Looked up from germline, CDR1 is SGDLS and CDR2 is YYNGEE. CDR3 in DNA: TGTGCCAGCAGCGTAGGGGCAGACTCCTACAATGAGCAGTTCTTC. Amino acids: CASSVGADSYNEQFF.

The chain combines TRBV28 with TRBJ2-1; D unresolved. The CDR3 sequence is 13 residues long. Trimming took 6 bases from V and 7 from J, leaving 13 bases between them. CDR1 is MDHEN and CDR2 is SYDVKM in the germline V gene. This CDR3 reads CASSVTGLNEQFF. The CDR3 nucleotides read TGTGCCAGCAGCGTCACGGGTCTGAATGAGCAGTTCTTC.

The chain combines TRBV12-5 with TRBJ1-5; D possibly corresponds to TRBD1 (6 bases). V was trimmed by 3 bases and J by 3 bases, leaving 9 bases between them. CDR3 length equals 14 residues. Germline V gene sequence: CDR1 LGHNT, CDR2 FRNRAP. CDR3 loop: CASGLGGNNQPQHF. The CDR3 coding sequence is TGTGCTAGTGGTTTAGGGGGTAACAATCAGCCCCAGCATTTT.

CDR3 in amino acids: CASSSGLATPYEQYF. The DNA for the CDR3 is TGCGCCAGCAGCTCGGGACTAGCGACTCCCTACGAGCAGTACTTC. The chain uses TRBV5-1 and TRBJ2-7; 10 bases agree with TRBD2. Trimming at V came to 3 bases and at J to 2 bases, leaving 5 bases not matched to a gene. CDR3 length: 15 amino acids. CDR1 and CDR2 (germline): SGHRS, YFSETQ. Combining the CDR3 with reference TRBV5-1 and TRBJ2-7 gives the whole variable domain KAGVTQTPRYLIKTRGQQVTLSCSPISGHRSVSWYQQTPGQGLQFLFEYFSETQRNKGNFPGRFSGRQFSNSRSEMNVSTLELGDSALYLCASSSGLATPYEQYFGPGTRLTVT.

The chain carries TRBV2 and TRBJ2-3; 9 bases match TRBD2. V lost 8 bases to trimming and J lost 0 bases; unmatched junction nucleotides: 0. This CDR3 comprises 13 residues. Germline V CDR1 and CDR2: SNHLY, FYNNEI. In DNA form, the CDR3 reads TGTGCCAGCGGACTAGCGAGCACAGATACGCAGTATTTT. It yields the protein CASGLASTDTQYF.

The chain uses TRBV11-2 and TRBJ2-1; maybe TRBD1 (6 bases). This CDR3 comprises 16 residues. V gave up 5 bases and J gave up 1 base, with 15 bases separating them. CDR1 is SGHAT and CDR2 is FQNNGV in the germline V gene. In DNA form, the CDR3 reads TGTGCCAGCAGCCCGTTCACAGGGTGGTCCTACAATGAGCAGTTCTTC. It codes for CASSPFTGWSYNEQFF.

This clone was seen many times. The rearrangement uses TRBV4-1 and TRBJ2-1; TRBD1 agrees at 8 bases. CDR1 is MGHRA and CDR2 is YSYEKL in the germline V gene. The CDR3 runs to 16 residues. The trim removed 1 base at V and 8 bases at J, leaving 10 bases unmatched. The chain's CDR3 is CASSQVGTGLLDEQFF. As DNA, the CDR3 is TGCGCCAGCAGCCAAGTGGGGACAGGCTTGTTGGATGAGCAGTTCTTC.

The rearrangement joins TRBV3-1 (or the pseudogene TRBV3-2) to TRBJ1-1, with a possible D match to TRBD1 (5 bases). V was trimmed by 5 bases and J by 3 bases, leaving 13 bases between them. CDR1 is LGHDT and CDR2 is YNNKEL in the germline V gene (reference sequence). The CDR3 is made up of 14 amino acids. The CDR3 DNA sequence: TGTGCCAGCAGCTTAGACAGCCGGTACACTGAAGCTTTCTTT. Amino acid sequence: CASSLDSRYTEAFF.

This clone was counted only a few times. CDR3 amino acids: CASSPRTGVGKLFF. The CDR3 region has the DNA TGTGCCAGCAGCCCACGGACGGGAGTCGGAAAACTGTTTTTT. The chain uses TRBV7-9 and TRBJ1-4; D gene uncertain. The length of the CDR3 is 14 residues. The germline gives CDR1 SEHNR, CDR2 FQNEAQ (reference sequence). The germline V and J ends were trimmed by 5 bases and 10 bases, with 17 bases remaining between them.

This clone was seen more than once but under ten times. The chain carries TRBV5-5 and TRBJ2-2, with 7 bases aligning to TRBD2. The germline CDR1 and CDR2 sequences are SGHKS and YYEKEE (reference sequence). V lost 4 bases and J lost 5; bases outside the gene matches: 5. The CDR3 spans 14 residues. CDR3 coding DNA: TGTGCCAGCAGCCGAGTCGGGGGGACCGGGGAGCTGTTTTTT. Translated: CASSRVGGTGELFF. Full variable domain (missing parts from reference TRBV5-5 and TRBJ2-2): DAGVTQSPTHLIKTRGQQVTLRCSPISGHKSVSWYQQVLGQGPQFIFQYYEKEERGRGNFPDRFSARQFPNYSSELNVNALLLGDSALYLCASSRVGGTGELFFGEGSRLTVL.

Written as DNA, the CDR3 is TGCGCCAGCAGCTCCACAGGGGTCCGGGAAAAACTGTTTTTT. Protein sequence: CASSSTGVREKLFF. The chain combines TRBV5-1 with TRBJ1-4; 7 bases align to TRBD1. This CDR3 spans 14 amino acids. Germline values: CDR1 SGHRS, CDR2 YFSETQ. Trimming cost V 3 bases and J 8 bases; bases outside gene matches: 7.

The chain employs TRBV6-5 and TRBJ1-2; D perhaps matches TRBD1 (5 bases). Trimming shortened V by 4 bases and J by 4 bases, and 13 bases separated the two germline ends. The CDR3 runs to 14 residues. CDR1 and CDR2 (germline): MNHEY, SVGAGI. The CDR3 is CASSSGALPYGYTF. Written as DNA, the CDR3 is TGTGCCAGCAGTTCTGGGGCCCTTCCCTATGGCTACACCTTC.

The V gene is TRBV9, the J gene TRBJ2-1; D is perhaps TRBD2 (5 bases). Trimming removed 0 bases at V and 2 bases at J, with 6 bases between. Germline V gives CDR1 SGDLS, CDR2 YYNGEE. The CDR3 is made up of 14 amino acids. The CDR3 region has the DNA TGTGCCAGCAGCGTAGGGGGAGCCTACAATGAGCAGTTCTTC. Its translation is CASSVGGAYNEQFF.

This chain joins TRBV25-1 and TRBJ1-2; no clear D gene. The CDR3 sequence is 14 residues long. In germline, CDR1 is MGHDK, CDR2 SYGVNS. V was clipped by 7 bases and J by 0 bases, with 12 bases between them. In nucleotides, the CDR3 is TGTGCCAGCAATATGGGCAGCCCTAACTATGGCTACACCTTC. It translates to CASNMGSPNYGYTF.

V usage is TRBV10-2 and J usage is TRBJ2-7, with a tentative D call TRBD2 (5 bases). V was clipped by 8 bases and J by 3 bases, with 14 bases between them. This CDR3 is 13 amino acids long. Per the germline V gene, CDR1 is WSHSY and CDR2 is SAAADI. As DNA, the CDR3 is TGCGCCAGCCTGGACGGGAATTTCTACGAGCAGTACTTC. It specifies CASLDGNFYEQYF.